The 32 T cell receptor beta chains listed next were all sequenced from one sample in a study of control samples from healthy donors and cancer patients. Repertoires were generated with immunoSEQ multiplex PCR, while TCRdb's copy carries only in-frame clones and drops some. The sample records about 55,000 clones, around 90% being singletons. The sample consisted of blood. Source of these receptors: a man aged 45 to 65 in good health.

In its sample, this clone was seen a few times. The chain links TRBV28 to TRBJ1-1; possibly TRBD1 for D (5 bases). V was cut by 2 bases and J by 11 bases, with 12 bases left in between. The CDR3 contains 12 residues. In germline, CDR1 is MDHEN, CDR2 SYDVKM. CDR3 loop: CASSLQGSGAFF. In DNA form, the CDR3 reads TGTGCCAGCAGTTTACAGGGTTCAGGCGCTTTCTTT. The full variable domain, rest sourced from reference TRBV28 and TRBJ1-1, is DVKVTQSSRYLVKRTGEKVFLECVQDMDHENMFWYRQDPGLGLRLIYFSYDVKMKEKGDIPEGYSVSREKKERFSLILESASTNQTSMYLCASSLQGSGAFFGQGTRLTVV.

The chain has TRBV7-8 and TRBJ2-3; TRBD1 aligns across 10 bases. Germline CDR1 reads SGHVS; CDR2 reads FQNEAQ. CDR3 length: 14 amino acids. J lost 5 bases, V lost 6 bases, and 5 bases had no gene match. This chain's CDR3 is CASSYRDRGDTQYF. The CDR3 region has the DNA TGTGCCAGCAGTTACCGGGACAGGGGAGATACGCAGTATTTT.

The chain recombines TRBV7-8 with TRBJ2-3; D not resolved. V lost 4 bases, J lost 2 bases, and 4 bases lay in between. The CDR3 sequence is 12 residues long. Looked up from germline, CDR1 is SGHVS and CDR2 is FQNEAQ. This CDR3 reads CASSWYTDTQYF. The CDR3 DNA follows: TGTGCCAGCAGCTGGTACACAGATACGCAGTATTTT.

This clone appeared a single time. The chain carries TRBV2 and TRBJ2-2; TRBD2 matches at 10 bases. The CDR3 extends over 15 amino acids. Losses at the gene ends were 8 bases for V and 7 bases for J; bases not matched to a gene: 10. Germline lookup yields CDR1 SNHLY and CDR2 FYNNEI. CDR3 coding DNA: TGTGCCAGCGGGGTGGGGACTAGCGCTAACGGGGAGCTGTTTTTT. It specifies CASGVGTSANGELFF. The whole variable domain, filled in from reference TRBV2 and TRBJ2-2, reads EPEVTQTPSHQVTQMGQEVILRCVPISNHLYFYWYRQILGQKVEFLVSFYNNEISEKSEIFDDQFSVERPDGSNFTLKIRSTKLEDSAMYFCASGVGTSANGELFFGEGSRLTVL.

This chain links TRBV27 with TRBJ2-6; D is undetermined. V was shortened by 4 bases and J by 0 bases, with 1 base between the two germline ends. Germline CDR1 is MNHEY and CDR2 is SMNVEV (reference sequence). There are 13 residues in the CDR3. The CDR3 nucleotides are TGTGCCAGCAGTTCCTCTGGGGCCAACGTCCTGACTTTC. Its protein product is CASSSSGANVLTF.

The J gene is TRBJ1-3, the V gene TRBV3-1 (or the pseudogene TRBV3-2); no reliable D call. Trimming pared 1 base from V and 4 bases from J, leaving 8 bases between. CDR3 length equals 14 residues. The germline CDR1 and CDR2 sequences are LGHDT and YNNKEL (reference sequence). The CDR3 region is CASSQGSTGNTIYF. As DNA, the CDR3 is TGTGCCAGCAGCCAAGGTAGTACGGGAAACACCATATATTTT.

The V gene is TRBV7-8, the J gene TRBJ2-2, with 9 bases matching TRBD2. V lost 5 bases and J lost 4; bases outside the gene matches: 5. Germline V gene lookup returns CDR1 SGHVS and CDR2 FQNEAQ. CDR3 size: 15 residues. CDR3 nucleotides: TGTGCCAGCAGCCTCACTAGCGGGTTCACCGGGGAGCTGTTTTTT. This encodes CASSLTSGFTGELFF.

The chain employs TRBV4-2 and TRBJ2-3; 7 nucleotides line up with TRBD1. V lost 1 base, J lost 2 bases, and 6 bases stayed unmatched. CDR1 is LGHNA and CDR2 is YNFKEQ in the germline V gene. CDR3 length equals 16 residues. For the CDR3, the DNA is TGTGCCAGCAGCCAAGGCGTGGGGACAGCCACAGATACGCAGTATTTT. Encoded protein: CASSQGVGTATDTQYF.

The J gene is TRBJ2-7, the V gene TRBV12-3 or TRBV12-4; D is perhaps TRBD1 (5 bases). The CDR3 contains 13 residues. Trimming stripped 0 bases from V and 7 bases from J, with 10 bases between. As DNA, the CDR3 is TGTGCCAGCAGTTTAGCCGCAAGGGGTGAGCAGTACTTC. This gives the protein CASSLAARGEQYF.

CDR3 amino acids: CASSLSQGIAKNIQYF. CDR3 bases: TGTGCCAGCAGCTTAAGCCAGGGGATAGCCAAAAACATTCAGTACTTC. This rearrangement joins TRBV13 to TRBJ2-4, with D possibly matching TRBD1 (6 bases). The CDR3 runs to 16 residues. V lost 2 bases and J 0 bases, leaving 11 bases between the germline ends. In germline, CDR1 is PRHDT, CDR2 FYEKMQ (reference sequence).

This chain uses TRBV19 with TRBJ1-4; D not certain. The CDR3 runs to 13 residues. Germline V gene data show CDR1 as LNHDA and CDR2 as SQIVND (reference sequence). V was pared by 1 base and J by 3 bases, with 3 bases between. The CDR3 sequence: CASSIAANEKLFF. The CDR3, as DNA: TGTGCCAGTAGTATAGCGGCTAATGAAAAACTGTTTTTT.

The CDR3 coding sequence is TGTGCCAGCAGCGTTGGACAGGGTCTAGAGACCCAGTACTTC. Encoded protein: CASSVGQGLETQYF. This chain connects TRBV7-9 to TRBJ2-5; 8 positions agree with TRBD1. Trimming took 5 bases from V and 4 from J; bases not matched to a gene: 6. The CDR3 extends over 14 amino acids. Germline lookup yields CDR1 SEHNR and CDR2 FQNEAQ (reference sequence). The full variable domain, rest sourced from reference TRBV7-9 and TRBJ2-5, is DTGVSQNPRHKITKRGQNVTFRCDPISEHNRLYWYRQTLGQGPEFLTYFQNEAQLEKSRLLSDRFSAERPKGSFSTLEIQRTEQGDSAMYLCASSVGQGLETQYFGPGTRLLVL.

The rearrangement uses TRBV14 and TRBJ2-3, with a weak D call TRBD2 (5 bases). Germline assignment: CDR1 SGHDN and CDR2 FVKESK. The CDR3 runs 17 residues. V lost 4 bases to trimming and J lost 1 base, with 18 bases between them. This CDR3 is CASSPRGSRFGTDTQYF. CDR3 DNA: TGTGCCAGCAGCCCCCGGGGTTCACGTTTTGGCACAGATACGCAGTATTTT.

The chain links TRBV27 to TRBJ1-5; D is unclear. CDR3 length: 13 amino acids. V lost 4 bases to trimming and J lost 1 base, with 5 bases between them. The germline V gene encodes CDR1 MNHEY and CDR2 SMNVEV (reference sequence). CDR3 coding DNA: TGTGCCAGCAGTTACAGCAGCAATCAGCCCCAGCATTTT. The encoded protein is CASSYSSNQPQHF.

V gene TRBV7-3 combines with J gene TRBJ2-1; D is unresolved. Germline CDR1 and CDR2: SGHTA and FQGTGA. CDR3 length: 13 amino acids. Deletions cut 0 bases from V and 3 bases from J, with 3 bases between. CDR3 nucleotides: TGTGCCAGCAGCTTAACCGGCTACAATGAGCAGTTCTTC. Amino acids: CASSLTGYNEQFF.

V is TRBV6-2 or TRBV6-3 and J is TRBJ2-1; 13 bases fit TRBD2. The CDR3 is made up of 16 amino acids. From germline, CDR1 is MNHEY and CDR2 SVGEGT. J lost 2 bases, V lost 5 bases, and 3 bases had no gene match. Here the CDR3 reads CASSGTSGRAYNEQFF. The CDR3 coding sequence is TGTGCCAGCAGTGGTACTAGCGGGAGGGCCTACAATGAGCAGTTCTTC.

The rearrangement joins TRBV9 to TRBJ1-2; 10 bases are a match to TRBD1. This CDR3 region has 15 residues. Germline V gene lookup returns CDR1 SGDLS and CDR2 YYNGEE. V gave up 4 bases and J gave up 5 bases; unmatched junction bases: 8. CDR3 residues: CASSPRQGAGYGYTF. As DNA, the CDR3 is TGTGCCAGCAGCCCGCGACAGGGGGCAGGGTATGGCTACACCTTC.

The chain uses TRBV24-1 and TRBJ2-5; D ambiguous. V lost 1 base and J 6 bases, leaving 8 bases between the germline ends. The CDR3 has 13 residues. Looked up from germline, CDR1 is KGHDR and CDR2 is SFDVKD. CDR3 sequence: CATSDFTTQTQYF. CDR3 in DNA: TGTGCCACCAGTGATTTCACGACCCAGACCCAGTACTTC.

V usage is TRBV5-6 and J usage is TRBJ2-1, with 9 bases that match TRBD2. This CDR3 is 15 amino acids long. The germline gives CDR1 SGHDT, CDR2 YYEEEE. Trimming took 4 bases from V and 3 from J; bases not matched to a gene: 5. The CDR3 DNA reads TGTGCCAGCAGCGTAGCGGGAGCAGGCTACAATGAGCAGTTCTTC. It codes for CASSVAGAGYNEQFF.

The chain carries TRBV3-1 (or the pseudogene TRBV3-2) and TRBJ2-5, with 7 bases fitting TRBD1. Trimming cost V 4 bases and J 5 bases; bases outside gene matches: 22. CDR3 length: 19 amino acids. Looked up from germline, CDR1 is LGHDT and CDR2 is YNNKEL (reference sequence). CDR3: CASSLINISPLGGGETQYF. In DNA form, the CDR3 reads TGTGCCAGCAGCCTCATCAACATATCCCCACTAGGGGGCGGTGAGACCCAGTACTTC.

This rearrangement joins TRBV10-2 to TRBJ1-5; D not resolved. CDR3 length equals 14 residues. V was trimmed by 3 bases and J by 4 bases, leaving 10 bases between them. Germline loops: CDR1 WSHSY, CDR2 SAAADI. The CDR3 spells CASSDPAGNQPQHF. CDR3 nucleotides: TGCGCCAGCAGTGACCCCGCAGGAAATCAGCCCCAGCATTTT.

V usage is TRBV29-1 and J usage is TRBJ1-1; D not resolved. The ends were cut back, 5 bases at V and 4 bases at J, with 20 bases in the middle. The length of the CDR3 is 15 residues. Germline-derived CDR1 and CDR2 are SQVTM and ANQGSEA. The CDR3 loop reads CSVLLNQALGTEAFF. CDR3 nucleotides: TGCAGCGTTCTTTTAAATCAGGCTTTGGGCACTGAAGCTTTCTTT.

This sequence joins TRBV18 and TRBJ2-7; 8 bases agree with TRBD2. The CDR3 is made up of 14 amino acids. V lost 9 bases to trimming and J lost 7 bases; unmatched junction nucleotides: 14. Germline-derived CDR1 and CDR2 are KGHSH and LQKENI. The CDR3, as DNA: TGTGCCAGTTCCACCGGGACTAGTAGTCAAGAGCAGTACTTC. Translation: CASSTGTSSQEQYF.

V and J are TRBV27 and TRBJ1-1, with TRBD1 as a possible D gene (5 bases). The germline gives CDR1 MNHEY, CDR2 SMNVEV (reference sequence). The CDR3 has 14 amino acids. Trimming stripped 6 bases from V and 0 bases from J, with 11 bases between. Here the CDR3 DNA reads TGTGCCAGCAGGGGGAGACAGATGAACACTGAAGCTTTCTTT. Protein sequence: CASRGRQMNTEAFF.

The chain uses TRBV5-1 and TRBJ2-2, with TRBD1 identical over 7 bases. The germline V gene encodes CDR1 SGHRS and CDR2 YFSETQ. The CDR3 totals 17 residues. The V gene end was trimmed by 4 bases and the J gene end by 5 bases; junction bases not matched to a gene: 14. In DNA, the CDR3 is TGCGCCAGCAGCAACCGACTCCCGACAGGGTTGACCGGGGAGCTGTTTTTT. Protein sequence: CASSNRLPTGLTGELFF.

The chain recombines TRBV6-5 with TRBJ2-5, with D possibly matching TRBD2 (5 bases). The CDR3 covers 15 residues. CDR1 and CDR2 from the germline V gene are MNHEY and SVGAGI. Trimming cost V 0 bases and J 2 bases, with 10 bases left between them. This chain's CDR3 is CASSYSEEQQETQYF. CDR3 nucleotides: TGTGCCAGCAGTTACTCGGAGGAGCAGCAAGAGACCCAGTACTTC.

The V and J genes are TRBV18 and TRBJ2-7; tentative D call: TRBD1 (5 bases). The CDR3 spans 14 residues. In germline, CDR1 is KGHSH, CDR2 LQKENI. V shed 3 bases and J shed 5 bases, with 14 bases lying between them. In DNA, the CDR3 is TGTGCCAGCTCACCCCTCCCAGGGCACCACGAGCAGTACTTC. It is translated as CASSPLPGHHEQYF.

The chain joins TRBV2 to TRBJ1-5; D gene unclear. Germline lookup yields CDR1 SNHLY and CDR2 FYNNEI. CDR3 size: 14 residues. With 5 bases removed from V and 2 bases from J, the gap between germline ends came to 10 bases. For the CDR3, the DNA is TGTGCCAGCAGTCCATTGGACCGCAATCAGCCCCAGCATTTT. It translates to CASSPLDRNQPQHF.

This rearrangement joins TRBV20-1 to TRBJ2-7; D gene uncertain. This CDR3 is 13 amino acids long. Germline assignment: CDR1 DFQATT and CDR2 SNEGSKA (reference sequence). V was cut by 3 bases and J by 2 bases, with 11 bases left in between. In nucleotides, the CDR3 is TGCAGTGCTAGTTTTCCAGGAACCTACGAGCAGTACTTC. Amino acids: CSASFPGTYEQYF.

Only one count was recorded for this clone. CDR3 loop: CASSMTGNYEQYF. Written as DNA, the CDR3 is TGTGCCAGCAGTATGACAGGTAACTACGAGCAGTACTTC. This chain uses TRBV28 with TRBJ2-7; tentatively, D is TRBD1 (6 bases). Per the germline V gene, CDR1 is MDHEN and CDR2 is SYDVKM. The CDR3 runs to 13 residues. V was clipped by 5 bases and J by 3 bases, with 11 bases between them.

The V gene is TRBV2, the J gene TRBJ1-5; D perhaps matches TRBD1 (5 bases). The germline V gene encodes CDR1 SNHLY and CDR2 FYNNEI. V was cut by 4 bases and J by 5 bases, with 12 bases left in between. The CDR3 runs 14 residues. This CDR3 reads CASSGIGEYQPQHF. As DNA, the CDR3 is TGTGCCAGCAGTGGAATAGGGGAGTATCAGCCCCAGCATTTT.

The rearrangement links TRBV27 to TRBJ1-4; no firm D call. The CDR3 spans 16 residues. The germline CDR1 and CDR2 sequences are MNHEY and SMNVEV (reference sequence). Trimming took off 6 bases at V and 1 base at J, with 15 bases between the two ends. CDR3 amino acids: CASRPTHGGTNEKLFF. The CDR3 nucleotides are TGTGCCAGCAGGCCGACCCACGGCGGAACTAATGAAAAACTGTTTTTT.